This T cell receptor beta chain was recorded in a study of blood T cell repertoires in COVID-19. This CDR3 contains 14 residues. Germline V lookup: CDR1 SGHKS, CDR2 YYEKEE (reference sequence). V lost 2 bases to trimming and J lost 0 bases, with 8 bases between them. The repertoire was sequenced with immunoSEQ multiplex PCR; TCRdb's copy has only in-frame clones and lacks some. Here the sample spans some 210,000 clones, 89% being singletons. Specimen: peripheral blood. The genes are TRBV5-5 and TRBJ1-1; TRBD1 might be the D (6 bases). This receptor was identified in a woman between 35 and 50 years old with acute or convalescent COVID-19. The CDR3 nucleotides are TGTGCCAGCAGCTTCAGGGGTTTGAACACTGAAGCTTTCTTT. Translating gives CASSFRGLNTEAFF.